This is a list of T cell receptor beta chains from one sample in a study of response to subunit inactivated influenza vaccine. From the RT-PCR reads, TCRdb called clonotypes with MiXCR, one entry per CDR3 protein. The sample has 490,000 or so distinct CDR3 sequences, less than 10% seen once. Sequencing was performed on PBMCs from blood, taken roughly 24 months after vaccination. These receptors originate from a man between 50 and 75 years old who received an inactivated influenza vaccine. CDR3s include the opening cysteine and the closing phenylalanine or tryptophan. The order of the fields is J gene, V gene, CDR3 length, D gene, clone size, CDR3 protein, CDR3 DNA. A D gene is named only where the DNA matches it firmly. Clone size is given for some rows only: seen once, a few or many times, or a class if the clone is expanded.

J gene: TRBJ1-1
V gene: TRBV11-3
CDR3 length: 13
D gene: NA
clone size: many
CDR3 protein: CASSWTGTTEAFF
CDR3 DNA: TGTGCCAGCAGCTGGACTGGGACCACTGAAGCTTTCTTT

J gene: TRBJ1-4
V gene: TRBV29-1
CDR3 length: 14
D gene: NA
clone size: many
CDR3 protein: CSVSIGSTNEKLFF
CDR3 DNA: TGCAGCGTTTCTATCGGATCGACTAATGAAAAACTGTTTTTT

J gene: TRBJ2-2
V gene: TRBV3-1
CDR3 length: 16
D gene: TRBD1
clone size: few
CDR3 protein: CASSLRTGLGTGELFF
CDR3 DNA: TGTGCCAGCAGTTTACGGACAGGGCTGGGGACCGGGGAGCTGTTTTTT

J gene: TRBJ2-2
V gene: TRBV9
CDR3 length: 17
D gene: TRBD2
clone size: NA
CDR3 protein: CASSETSSGGAFGELFF
CDR3 DNA: TGTGCCAGCAGCGAGACCTCTAGCGGGGGGGCCTTCGGGGAGCTGTTTTTT

J gene: TRBJ1-2
V gene: TRBV5-1
CDR3 length: 15
D gene: NA
clone size: few
CDR3 protein: CASSLERDGAYGYTF
CDR3 DNA: TGCGCCAGCAGCTTGGAGCGGGACGGCGCCTATGGCTACACCTTC

J gene: TRBJ1-2
V gene: TRBV20-1
CDR3 length: 15
D gene: TRBD1
clone size: few
CDR3 protein: CSAYPLGQGKIGYTF
CDR3 DNA: TGCAGTGCTTACCCGCTAGGACAGGGAAAAATTGGCTACACCTTC

J gene: TRBJ1-5
V gene: TRBV7-2
CDR3 length: 15
D gene: NA
clone size: NA
CDR3 protein: CASSLVLGSNQPQHF
CDR3 DNA: TGTGCCAGCAGCTTAGTGTTGGGTAGCAATCAGCCCCAGCATTTT

J gene: TRBJ2-1
V gene: TRBV3-1
CDR3 length: 16
D gene: TRBD2
clone size: NA
CDR3 protein: CASSQRKRGGSDEQFF
CDR3 DNA: TGTGCCAGCAGCCAGCGTAAGCGGGGGGGCTCGGATGAGCAGTTCTTC

J gene: TRBJ2-3
V gene: TRBV5-4
CDR3 length: 15
D gene: TRBD2
clone size: few
CDR3 protein: CASSLPLAGADTQYF
CDR3 DNA: TGTGCCAGCAGCCTCCCCCTAGCGGGGGCAGATACGCAGTATTTT

J gene: TRBJ2-5
V gene: TRBV2
CDR3 length: 12
D gene: NA
clone size: few
CDR3 protein: CGVGVNQDTQYF
CDR3 DNA: TGTGGCGTTGGAGTTAATCAAGATACCCAGTACTTC

J gene: TRBJ2-7
V gene: TRBV12-3/TRBV12-4
CDR3 length: 13
D gene: NA
clone size: many
CDR3 protein: CASSLGVSYEQYF
CDR3 DNA: TGTGCCAGCAGTTTAGGGGTCTCCTACGAGCAGTACTTC

J gene: TRBJ1-1
V gene: TRBV12-3/TRBV12-4
CDR3 length: 14
D gene: NA
clone size: NA
CDR3 protein: CASRHAGRIPEAFF
CDR3 DNA: TGTGCCAGCAGGCACGCGGGCAGGATCCCTGAAGCTTTCTTT

J gene: TRBJ1-2
V gene: TRBV20-1
CDR3 length: 14
D gene: NA
clone size: NA
CDR3 protein: CSARDDRNVYGYTF
CDR3 DNA: TGCAGTGCTAGAGATGACAGGAACGTCTATGGCTACACCTTC

J gene: TRBJ2-2
V gene: TRBV18
CDR3 length: 14
D gene: NA
clone size: NA
CDR3 protein: CASSLRTNTGELFF
CDR3 DNA: TGTGCCAGCTCACTCCGTACGAACACCGGGGAGCTGTTTTTT

J gene: TRBJ2-7
V gene: TRBV5-1
CDR3 length: 13
D gene: TRBD1
clone size: few
CDR3 protein: CASSGGQGGEQYF
CDR3 DNA: TGCGCCAGCAGCGGGGGACAGGGTGGCGAGCAGTACTTC

J gene: TRBJ1-2
V gene: TRBV11-2
CDR3 length: 15
D gene: TRBD1
clone size: NA
CDR3 protein: CASSLGDRGVDGYTF
CDR3 DNA: TGTGCCAGCAGCTTAGGGGACAGGGGAGTTGATGGCTACACCTTC

J gene: TRBJ2-1
V gene: TRBV20-1
CDR3 length: 14
D gene: NA
clone size: few
CDR3 protein: CSARTGSFTNEQFF
CDR3 DNA: TGCAGTGCTAGAACAGGGTCCTTTACCAATGAGCAGTTCTTC

J gene: TRBJ2-7
V gene: TRBV20-1
CDR3 length: 15
D gene: NA
clone size: few
CDR3 protein: CSASFKDRFTYEQYF
CDR3 DNA: TGCAGTGCTAGTTTCAAGGACAGATTTACCTACGAGCAGTACTTC

J gene: TRBJ1-1
V gene: TRBV5-6
CDR3 length: 17
D gene: NA
clone size: NA
CDR3 protein: CASSLAGTGPGRTEAFF
CDR3 DNA: TGTGCCAGCAGCTTGGCGGGAACTGGGCCAGGTCGGACTGAAGCTTTCTTT

J gene: TRBJ2-7
V gene: TRBV4-3
CDR3 length: 17
D gene: TRBD2
clone size: few
CDR3 protein: CASSQEWLAVSSYEQYF
CDR3 DNA: TGCGCCAGCAGCCAAGAGTGGCTAGCGGTAAGCTCCTACGAGCAGTACTTC

J gene: TRBJ2-5
V gene: TRBV7-2
CDR3 length: 13
D gene: NA
clone size: NA
CDR3 protein: CASSLGRTETQYF
CDR3 DNA: TGTGCCAGCAGCTTGGGCCGGACGGAGACCCAGTACTTC

J gene: TRBJ2-4
V gene: TRBV5-1
CDR3 length: 14
D gene: NA
clone size: few
CDR3 protein: CASSLSGAENIQYF
CDR3 DNA: TGCGCCAGCAGCTTGTCGGGGGCGGAGAACATTCAGTACTTC

J gene: TRBJ1-6
V gene: TRBV5-4
CDR3 length: 14
D gene: NA
clone size: NA
CDR3 protein: CASSFYDISSPLHF
CDR3 DNA: TGTGCCAGCAGCTTCTACGACATTAGCTCACCCCTCCACTTT

J gene: TRBJ2-7
V gene: TRBV7-3
CDR3 length: 16
D gene: TRBD2
clone size: few
CDR3 protein: CASSLSGGRPSYEQYF
CDR3 DNA: TGTGCCAGCAGCTTATCTGGCGGGAGGCCCTCCTACGAGCAGTACTTC

J gene: TRBJ2-7
V gene: TRBV7-8
CDR3 length: 14
D gene: NA
clone size: few
CDR3 protein: CASSHTTSKDGQYF
CDR3 DNA: TGTGCCAGCAGCCACACTACGAGCAAAGACGGGCAGTACTTC

J gene: TRBJ1-5
V gene: TRBV6-5
CDR3 length: 13
D gene: NA
clone size: NA
CDR3 protein: CASSYTPGQPQHF
CDR3 DNA: TGTGCCAGCAGTTACACGCCGGGTCAGCCCCAGCATTTT

J gene: TRBJ1-6
V gene: TRBV20-1
CDR3 length: 14
D gene: NA
clone size: few
CDR3 protein: CSAREDIYNSPLHF
CDR3 DNA: TGCAGTGCTAGAGAAGACATCTATAATTCACCCCTCCACTTT

J gene: TRBJ1-2
V gene: TRBV4-2
CDR3 length: 18
D gene: NA
clone size: few
CDR3 protein: CASSQDRGGQGANYGYTF
CDR3 DNA: TGTGCCAGCAGCCAAGACCGCGGGGGGCAAGGGGCGAACTATGGCTACACCTTC

J gene: TRBJ1-1
V gene: TRBV4-3
CDR3 length: 16
D gene: NA
clone size: many
CDR3 protein: CASSQGPGARETEAFF
CDR3 DNA: TGCGCCAGCAGCCAAGGCCCAGGGGCGCGGGAGACTGAAGCTTTCTTT

J gene: TRBJ1-5
V gene: TRBV12-3/TRBV12-4
CDR3 length: 13
D gene: NA
clone size: many
CDR3 protein: CASSPTGYQPQHF
CDR3 DNA: TGTGCCAGCAGTCCGACGGGTTATCAGCCCCAGCATTTT

J gene: TRBJ2-1
V gene: TRBV23-1
CDR3 length: 18
D gene: NA
clone size: NA
CDR3 protein: CASSHRPVSSRVCNEQFF
CDR3 DNA: TGCGCCAGCAGTCACCGGCCCGTCTCTAGCAGGGTGTGCAATGAGCAGTTCTTC

J gene: TRBJ1-1
V gene: TRBV18
CDR3 length: 14
D gene: NA
clone size: many
CDR3 protein: CASSAQNRNTEAFF
CDR3 DNA: TGTGCCAGCTCAGCTCAAAATCGGAACACTGAAGCTTTCTTT

J gene: TRBJ1-5
V gene: TRBV12-3/TRBV12-4
CDR3 length: 12
D gene: NA
clone size: few
CDR3 protein: CASSGQRGAQHF
CDR3 DNA: TGTGCCAGCAGTGGACAGAGGGGGGCCCAGCATTTT

J gene: TRBJ2-5
V gene: TRBV9
CDR3 length: 14
D gene: NA
clone size: few
CDR3 protein: CASSVAQGEETQYF
CDR3 DNA: TGTGCCAGCAGCGTAGCACAGGGTGAGGAGACCCAGTACTTC

J gene: TRBJ2-2
V gene: TRBV2
CDR3 length: 13
D gene: NA
clone size: NA
CDR3 protein: CASGQLKAGELFF
CDR3 DNA: TGTGCCAGCGGGCAACTTAAGGCCGGGGAGCTGTTTTTT

J gene: TRBJ2-1
V gene: TRBV11-1
CDR3 length: 19
D gene: NA
clone size: few
CDR3 protein: CASRPQPTAVLGPTGEQFF
CDR3 DNA: TGTGCCAGCAGACCGCAGCCCACAGCAGTACTAGGCCCCACGGGTGAGCAGTTCTTC

J gene: TRBJ2-7
V gene: TRBV20-1
CDR3 length: 12
D gene: NA
clone size: few
CDR3 protein: CSASVQGYEQYF
CDR3 DNA: TGCAGTGCTAGCGTCCAGGGCTACGAGCAGTACTTC

J gene: TRBJ2-6
V gene: TRBV6-2/TRBV6-3
CDR3 length: 17
D gene: NA
clone size: few
CDR3 protein: CASTPGGSISGANVLTF
CDR3 DNA: TGTGCCAGCACCCCCGGGGGCTCCATCTCTGGGGCCAACGTCCTGACTTTC

J gene: TRBJ1-1
V gene: TRBV12-3/TRBV12-4
CDR3 length: 11
D gene: NA
clone size: many
CDR3 protein: CASSERAEAFF
CDR3 DNA: TGTGCCAGCAGTGAAAGGGCTGAAGCTTTCTTT

J gene: TRBJ2-1
V gene: TRBV5-1
CDR3 length: 16
D gene: NA
clone size: few
CDR3 protein: CASSWTGGGAYNEQFF
CDR3 DNA: TGCGCCAGCAGCTGGACCGGGGGAGGTGCCTACAATGAGCAGTTCTTC

J gene: TRBJ2-1
V gene: TRBV6-5
CDR3 length: 17
D gene: TRBD2
clone size: NA
CDR3 protein: CASSYVASGGDYNEQFF
CDR3 DNA: TGTGCCAGCAGTTACGTGGCTAGCGGGGGGGATTACAATGAGCAGTTCTTC

J gene: TRBJ1-5
V gene: TRBV20-1
CDR3 length: 14
D gene: NA
clone size: many
CDR3 protein: CSASTGLGNQPQHF
CDR3 DNA: TGCAGTGCTAGCACGGGGTTGGGCAATCAGCCCCAGCATTTT

J gene: TRBJ1-6
V gene: TRBV5-1
CDR3 length: 14
D gene: NA
clone size: many
CDR3 protein: CASSLGQENSPLHF
CDR3 DNA: TGCGCCAGCAGCTTGGGCCAGGAAAATTCACCCCTCCACTTT

J gene: TRBJ2-1
V gene: TRBV11-2
CDR3 length: 18
D gene: TRBD1
clone size: few
CDR3 protein: CASSSVGGLRGVANEQFF
CDR3 DNA: TGTGCCAGCAGCTCCGTAGGGGGCCTAAGAGGTGTAGCTAATGAGCAGTTCTTC

J gene: TRBJ2-5
V gene: TRBV9
CDR3 length: 18
D gene: TRBD2
clone size: few
CDR3 protein: CASSPRGGGTSGQETQYF
CDR3 DNA: TGTGCCAGCAGCCCCCGTGGGGGTGGGACTAGCGGCCAAGAGACCCAGTACTTC

J gene: TRBJ2-7
V gene: TRBV7-9
CDR3 length: 14
D gene: TRBD1
clone size: NA
CDR3 protein: CASSAQTGGYEQYF
CDR3 DNA: TGTGCCAGCAGCGCCCAGACAGGGGGCTACGAGCAGTACTTC

J gene: TRBJ2-2
V gene: TRBV12-3/TRBV12-4
CDR3 length: 15
D gene: NA
clone size: NA
CDR3 protein: CASRLPEANTGELFF
CDR3 DNA: TGTGCCAGCAGATTACCGGAGGCGAACACCGGGGAGCTGTTTTTT

J gene: TRBJ1-2
V gene: TRBV5-1
CDR3 length: 16
D gene: TRBD1
clone size: NA
CDR3 protein: CASSPEGTGFENGYTF
CDR3 DNA: TGCGCCAGCAGCCCCGAGGGGACAGGGTTTGAGAATGGCTACACCTTC

J gene: TRBJ2-7
V gene: TRBV6-1
CDR3 length: 15
D gene: TRBD1
clone size: NA
CDR3 protein: CASRKPGQSYYEQYF
CDR3 DNA: TGTGCCAGCAGAAAACCGGGACAGTCATACTACGAGCAGTACTTC

J gene: TRBJ2-5
V gene: TRBV20-1
CDR3 length: 15
D gene: TRBD2
clone size: few
CDR3 protein: CSGASSGGYKETQYF
CDR3 DNA: TGCAGTGGGGCGTCTAGCGGGGGTTACAAAGAGACCCAGTACTTC

J gene: TRBJ2-7
V gene: TRBV3-1
CDR3 length: 16
D gene: NA
clone size: few
CDR3 protein: CASSQTYRLGAYEQYF
CDR3 DNA: TGTGCCAGCAGCCAGACATACAGGTTGGGGGCTTACGAGCAGTACTTC

J gene: TRBJ2-1
V gene: TRBV7-2
CDR3 length: 15
D gene: TRBD1
clone size: few
CDR3 protein: CASSFDRGLRNEQFF
CDR3 DNA: TGTGCCAGCAGCTTCGACAGGGGGCTACGAAATGAGCAGTTCTTC

J gene: TRBJ1-1
V gene: TRBV30
CDR3 length: 13
D gene: NA
clone size: NA
CDR3 protein: CAWMAFMNTEAFF
CDR3 DNA: TGTGCCTGGATGGCGTTCATGAACACTGAAGCTTTCTTT

J gene: TRBJ2-1
V gene: TRBV2
CDR3 length: 13
D gene: NA
clone size: NA
CDR3 protein: CAAILVGYNEQFF
CDR3 DNA: TGTGCGGCTATACTAGTAGGCTACAATGAGCAGTTCTTC